The 3 T cell receptor beta chains presented below share a single source sample, sequenced in a study of low-dose radiotherapy and immunotherapy resistance in tumors (dated by TCRdb to between 2021 and 2022). Superscript III and a set of TRAV- and TRBV-specific primers were used to synthesize first-strand cDNA, so that both TCRalpha and TCRbeta chains were covered. A roughly 20-cycle PCR with Phusion amplified the TCRs, pairing a constant-region primer with the adapter that was attached to the V primers. TCRdb trimmed the raw reads at Q25, called clones with MiXCR and kept productive beta chains. Rows are combined by CDR3 protein, so each entry shows the most common genes and DNA. Counted in this sample were around 7,100 distinct CDR3 sequences; 53% of them appeared once. The top ten hold roughly an eighth of the sample. These receptors originate from a human donor with advanced metastatic prostate, ovarian, gallbladder or colorectal cancer (not recorded which). This table probably holds off-target reads from a library built for another chain.

The rearrangement links TRBV20-1 to TRBJ2-7; TRBD2 matches 10 bases. The J segment lost 6 bases and the V segment lost 6 bases, leaving 8 bases of the junction unmatched. Germline values: CDR1 DFQATT, CDR2 SNEGSKA (reference sequence). The CDR3 spans 13 residues. Written as DNA, the CDR3 is TGCAGTGCCAAGCGGGGGGGCTTCTCCGAGCAGTACTTC. Translating gives CSAKRGGFSEQYF.

There are a few counts of this clonotype. Compared with germline, one end of the junction differs, possibly owing to a read error. The rearrangement joins TRBV5-4 to TRBJ2-1; D not resolved. Germline V gene lookup returns CDR1 SGHNT and CDR2 YYREEE (reference sequence). This CDR3 spans 16 amino acids. The CDR3 loop reads CASTLGFRSSYNEQFF. For the CDR3, the DNA is TGTGCCAGCACCTTGGGGTTTCGTAGCTCCTACAATGAGCAGTTCTTC.

This chain joins TRBV12-3 or TRBV12-4 and TRBJ2-2; TRBD1 agrees at 12 bases. This CDR3 contains 16 residues. The junction had 10 bases not matched to a gene; V was cut back by 6 bases and J by 8 bases. The DNA for the CDR3 is TGTGCCAGCAGCTGGGGACAGGGGGCAATTTCGGGGGAGCTGTTTTTT. The encoded protein is CASSWGQGAISGELFF.